The sequence of this T cell receptor beta chain was determined in a study of T cells expressing NK-cell markers. TCRdb reprocessed the 5' RACE reads, keeping one entry per CDR3 protein, no DNA. The listing records about 170,000 distinct CDR3 sequences. CDR3 length equals 12 residues. The germline gives CDR1 MNHEY, CDR2 SMNVEV (reference sequence). This chain joins TRBV27 and TRBJ2-1. This receptor was obtained from a man aged 18 to 70 in good health. Sequences were obtained from blood T cells: a sorted CD56 or NKG2C T cell subset, CD4+ or CD8+ T cells, or bulk PBMC T cells (not recorded which). CDR3 protein: CASGRLQNEQFF.